These 23 T cell receptor beta chains were all obtained from the same sample, sequenced in a study of CD8+CD57+ T cells in acquired aplastic anemia. The use of genomic DNA as template underpinned the TCR beta VDJ and CDR3 profiling. TCRdb re-called the reads with MiXCR, one entry per CDR3 protein. The sample holds fewer than 250,000 distinct CDR3 sequences, around 49% seen once. CD8+CD57+ cell expansion, shown by flow cytometry, had occurred in the patients selected for sequencing. The source material was sorted CD4+, CD8+, or CD8+CD57+ T cells (not recorded which) from PBMCs. These receptors originate from a human donor with aplastic anemia.

Comment on this clonotype: This could be a read error, since a much larger clone is one nucleotide away. The chain recombines TRBV12-3 or TRBV12-4 with TRBJ1-2; 8 bases match TRBD1. The junction had 12 bases not matched to a gene; V was cut back by 5 bases and J by 7 bases. This CDR3 is built from 15 residues. Here the CDR3 DNA reads TGTGCCAGCAGTACTGGGGGACAGGTGGCCCTTGGCTACACCTTC. Protein sequence: CASSTGGQVALGYTF.

The chain joins TRBV6-5 to TRBJ2-7; no clear D. V shed 5 bases and J shed 5 bases, with 13 bases lying between them. The CDR3 extends over 13 amino acids. Germline V gene data show CDR1 as MNHEY and CDR2 as SVGAGI. For the CDR3, the DNA is TGTGCCAGCAGTGAGTCACGGGCCCACGAGCAGTACTTC. Amino acid sequence: CASSESRAHEQYF.

On this clonotype itself: This may arise from a read error, as a much more abundant clone is one base away. The genes are TRBV12-5 and TRBJ1-2; D remains unclear. Trimming took 1 base from V and 8 from J, leaving 5 bases between them. Germline CDR1 LGHNT, CDR2 FRNRAP. The CDR3 loop spans 11 amino acids. CDR3 bases: TGTGCTAGTGGTTTGGCAAACGGCTACACCTTC. Translating it yields CASGLANGYTF.

This clonotype was picked up many times. This chain links TRBV9 with TRBJ2-1; perhaps TRBD2 as D (7 bases). Germline V gene sequence: CDR1 SGDLS, CDR2 YYNGEE. The CDR3 runs 14 residues. The germline V and J ends were trimmed by 6 bases and 5 bases, with 15 bases remaining between them. This chain's CDR3 is CASTRRGLDNEQFF. For the CDR3, the DNA is TGTGCCAGCACCCGGCGGGGGCTGGACAATGAGCAGTTCTTC.

This clonotype was seen repeatedly, ten times or more. V and J are TRBV12-3 or TRBV12-4 and TRBJ1-2; possibly TRBD1 for D (6 bases). V was clipped by 3 bases and J by 8 bases, with 16 bases between them. The length of the CDR3 is 14 residues. CDR3 in DNA: TGTGCCAGCAGTTTCGCTAGGGGGGCAAGAGGCTACACCTTC. It codes for CASSFARGARGYTF.

This clonotype was detected a few times. A much more abundant neighbour one base away suggests this may be a read error. This chain connects TRBV7-2 to TRBJ2-3; TRBD1 is a possible D gene (6 bases). Matching the DNA end better, TRBJ1-5 makes the J call doubtful. The CDR3 contains 13 residues. The germline V gene has CDR1 SGHTA and CDR2 FQGNSA. CDR3 in amino acids: CASSSDRYQLQHF. CDR3 nucleotides: TGTGCCAGCAGCTCCGACAGGTATCAGCTCCAGCATTTT.

The V and J genes are TRBV29-1 and TRBJ2-7; TRBD2 matches at 7 bases. The CDR3 loop spans 14 amino acids. V lost 4 bases, J lost 0 bases, and 6 bases stayed unmatched. Germline CDR1 reads SQVTM; CDR2 reads ANQGSEA. The CDR3 region is CSVVVRGSSYEQYF. CDR3 DNA: TGCAGCGTTGTGGTCCGCGGGAGCTCCTACGAGCAGTACTTC.

The sample holds one count of this clonotype. The chain uses TRBV7-2 and TRBJ2-7; TRBD1 matches at 9 bases. The CDR3 covers 16 residues. The germline gives CDR1 SGHTA, CDR2 FQGNSA. V trimming: 8 bases; J trimming: 3 bases; junction bases outside the gene matches: 14. The CDR3 DNA reads TGTGCCAGCTCACCACCCCGGGACAGGGCAAGCTACGAGCAGTACTTC. Residues: CASSPPRDRASYEQYF.

Comment on this clonotype: The conserved closing phenylalanine or tryptophan is absent in this CDR3, likely reflecting a read error. V usage is TRBV11-3 and J usage is TRBJ2-1, with 10 bases lining up with TRBD2. Trimming took 10 bases from V and 3 from J; bases not matched to a gene: 3. This CDR3 has 13 residues. The germline gives CDR1 SGHNT, CDR2 YENEEA. The CDR3 reads CATSGGGYNEQFL. The DNA of the CDR3 is TGTGCCACAAGCGGGGGGGGCTACAATGAGCAGTTCCTC.

To note about this clonotype: The junction departs from the called germline gene at one end, perhaps through a read error. CDR3 in amino acids: CASSLGGQGYTGELSW. CDR3 nucleotide sequence: TGTGCCAGCAGCTTGGGTGGACAGGGGTACACCGGGGAGCTGTCTTGG. This rearrangement joins TRBV7-2 to TRBJ2-2; 9 nucleotides agree with TRBD1. The CDR3 has 16 amino acids. The germline gives CDR1 SGHTA, CDR2 FQGNSA.

CDR3 residues: CAIRQGAFYEQYF. The CDR3 region has the DNA TGTGCCATACGACAGGGGGCTTTCTACGAGCAGTACTTC. The genes are TRBV10-3 and TRBJ2-7, with 10 positions matching TRBD1. CDR3 size: 13 residues. V was pared by 9 bases and J by 3 bases, with 5 bases of the junction left unmatched. CDR1 and CDR2 from the germline V gene are ENHRY and SYGVKD.

This clonotype was seen at least ten times. The J gene is TRBJ1-1, the V gene TRBV5-1; D might be TRBD1 (5 bases). Germline V gene sequence: CDR1 SGHRS, CDR2 YFSETQ. The CDR3 has 14 residues. V was shortened by 4 bases and J by 11 bases, with 21 bases between the two germline ends. The CDR3 DNA is TGCGCCAGCAGCGGGGGGGACCGCCGGGCAGGTGCTTTCTTT. Its translation: CASSGGDRRAGAFF. Based on the CDR3 plus reference TRBV5-1 and TRBJ1-1, the full variable domain is KAGVTQTPRYLIKTRGQQVTLSCSPISGHRSVSWYQQTPGQGLQFLFEYFSETQRNKGNFPGRFSGRQFSNSRSEMNVSTLELGDSALYLCASSGGDRRAGAFFGQGTRLTVV.

In this sample, this clonotype turned up many times. The V and J genes are TRBV20-1 and TRBJ2-7; 8 bases match TRBD1. The CDR3 consists of 15 residues. Trimming took 0 bases from V and 2 from J; bases not matched to a gene: 6. The germline V gene has CDR1 DFQATT and CDR2 SNEGSKA (reference sequence). CDR3 in DNA: TGCAGTGCTAGAGATCCCCGGACAGGGACCTACGAGCAGTACTTC. Its translation is CSARDPRTGTYEQYF.

This clonotype was seen ten or more times. The CDR3 DNA reads TGTGCCAGCAGCTTAAATGGGGCCGCTGTTGGCTACACCTTC. Translation: CASSLNGAAVGYTF. J is TRBJ1-2 and V is TRBV7-3; maybe TRBD1 (5 bases). Trimming took 1 base from V and 7 from J, leaving 13 bases between them. Germline CDR1 and CDR2: SGHTA and FQGTGA. The CDR3 length is 14 residues.

The chain couples TRBV2 to TRBJ1-2; D gene ambiguous. V gave up 5 bases and J gave up 0 bases, with 10 bases separating them. The CDR3 length is 14 residues. Germline V gene sequence: CDR1 SNHLY, CDR2 FYNNEI. The CDR3 reads CASSPASPNYGYTF. CDR3 sequence (DNA): TGTGCCAGCAGTCCAGCAAGTCCTAACTATGGCTACACCTTC.

This clonotype was seen repeatedly, ten times or more. The chain couples TRBV11-2 to TRBJ2-1, with D perhaps being TRBD1 or TRBD2 (5 bases each). CDR1 and CDR2 from the germline V gene are SGHAT and FQNNGV. The CDR3 consists of 13 residues. Trimming shortened V by 5 bases and J by 5 bases, and 10 bases separated the two germline ends. CDR3 protein: CASSIRGDNEQFF. For the CDR3, the DNA is TGTGCCAGCAGCATTCGGGGCGACAATGAGCAGTTCTTC.

The chain carries TRBV7-9 and TRBJ2-7; D gene ambiguous. CDR3 length: 15 amino acids. Trimming removed 1 base at V and 0 bases at J, with 10 bases between. CDR1 and CDR2 from the germline V gene are SEHNR and FQNEAQ (reference sequence). CDR3 sequence reads: CASSLERSFSYEQYF. The CDR3 DNA reads TGTGCCAGCAGCTTAGAACGGAGTTTCTCCTACGAGCAGTACTTC.

With respect to this clonotype: One end of the junction is discordant with germline, which a read error may explain. The genes are TRBV7-6 and TRBJ1-4; D may be TRBD1 (5 bases). CDR3 length equals 15 residues. In germline, CDR1 is SGHVS, CDR2 FNYEAQ. The CDR3 DNA reads TGTGCTAGCAGCTTAGGAAGGGGAACTAATGAAAAACTGTTTTTT. Its translation: CASSLGRGTNEKLFF.

With regard to this clonotype: The germline gene is not matched at one end of the junction; a read error may be the cause. The J gene is TRBJ1-2, the V gene TRBV6-1; perhaps TRBD1 as D (5 bases). The CDR3 totals 18 residues. Germline CDR1 and CDR2: MNHNS and SASEGT. The CDR3 reads CASREAWFGGVGGYGYTF. DNA for the CDR3: TGTGCCAGCAGGGAAGCCTGGTTCGGGGGGGTAGGAGGCTATGGCTACACCTTC.

The table lists this clonotype with a count of one. V is TRBV29-1 and J is TRBJ2-7, with D possibly being TRBD1 (5 bases). The CDR3 totals 12 residues. The V end was cut by 4 bases, the J end by 2 bases, with 9 bases between. Per germline, CDR1 SQVTM and CDR2 ANQGSEA. The CDR3 spells CSVAGQTYEQYF. Written as DNA, the CDR3 is TGCAGCGTTGCTGGACAAACCTACGAGCAGTACTTC.

The chain links TRBV2 to TRBJ2-1; 9 bases fit TRBD2. Germline V gene sequence: CDR1 SNHLY, CDR2 FYNNEI. The CDR3 runs to 17 residues. Germline trimming cut 6 bases from V and 8 bases from J; bases unmatched to any gene: 17. The CDR3 region is CASRIRLIAGEKDEQFF. As DNA, the CDR3 is TGTGCCAGCAGGATTAGACTAATAGCGGGAGAGAAGGATGAGCAGTTCTTC. Variable domain in full (rest from reference TRBV2 and TRBJ2-1): EPEVTQTPSHQVTQMGQEVILRCVPISNHLYFYWYRQILGQKVEFLVSFYNNEISEKSEIFDDQFSVERPDGSNFTLKIRSTKLEDSAMYFCASRIRLIAGEKDEQFFGPGTRLTVL.

The chain links TRBV12-3 or TRBV12-4 to TRBJ2-7; D is possibly TRBD1 (7 bases). V dropped 5 bases and J dropped 5 bases, with 19 bases sitting between them. The CDR3 length is 15 residues. CDR3: CASSPILRGADEQYF. The CDR3 DNA sequence: TGTGCCAGCAGTCCTATCCTCAGGGGGGCCGACGAGCAGTACTTC.

This sequence joins TRBV7-9 and TRBJ2-2, with 8 bases fitting TRBD1. This CDR3 region has 17 residues. The ends lost 8 bases at V and 5 bases at J; junction bases unmatched: 16. Germline values: CDR1 SEHNR, CDR2 FQNEAQ (reference sequence). Here the CDR3 DNA reads TGTGCCAGCTCACCGGGACAGGTCAAAGGGTCAACCGGGGAGCTGTTTTTT. It is translated as CASSPGQVKGSTGELFF.